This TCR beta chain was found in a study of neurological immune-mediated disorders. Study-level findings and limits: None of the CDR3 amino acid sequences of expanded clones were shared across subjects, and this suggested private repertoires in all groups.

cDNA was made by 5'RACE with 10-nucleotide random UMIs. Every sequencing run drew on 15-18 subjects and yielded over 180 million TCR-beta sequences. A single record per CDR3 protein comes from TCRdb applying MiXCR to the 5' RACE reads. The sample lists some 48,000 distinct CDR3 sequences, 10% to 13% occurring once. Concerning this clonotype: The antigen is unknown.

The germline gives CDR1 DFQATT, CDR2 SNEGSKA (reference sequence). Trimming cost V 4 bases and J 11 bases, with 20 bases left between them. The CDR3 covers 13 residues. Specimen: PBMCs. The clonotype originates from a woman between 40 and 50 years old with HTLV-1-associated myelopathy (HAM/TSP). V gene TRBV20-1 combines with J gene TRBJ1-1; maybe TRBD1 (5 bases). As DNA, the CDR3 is TGCAGTGCTACTAGGCGATCAACACAGGAGGCTTTCTTT. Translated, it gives CSATRRSTQEAFF.